Listed here are 16 T cell receptor beta chains from one sample, sequenced in a study of blood T cell repertoires in COVID-19. Assay: immunoSEQ multiplex PCR; the TCRdb copy retains only in-frame clones and omits some. The sample consists of some 400,000 clones, 87% of them appearing once. Sequenced input: peripheral blood. The receptors were sampled from a woman aged 55-69 years with COVID-19, enrolled during active disease.

In DNA, the CDR3 is TGTGCCAGCAGCCGGACAGGGGGATACTATGGCTACACCTTC. Encoded protein: CASSRTGGYYGYTF. The chain uses TRBV2 and TRBJ1-2; TRBD1 agrees at 10 bases. The ends lost 6 bases at V and 3 bases at J; junction bases unmatched: 4. The CDR3 loop spans 14 amino acids. Germline V CDR1 and CDR2: SNHLY, FYNNEI. Variable domain in full (rest from reference TRBV2 and TRBJ1-2): EPEVTQTPSHQVTQMGQEVILRCVPISNHLYFYWYRQILGQKVEFLVSFYNNEISEKSEIFDDQFSVERPDGSNFTLKIRSTKLEDSAMYFCASSRTGGYYGYTFGSGTRLTVV.

As DNA, the CDR3 is TGTGCCAGCAGGGAAACTAGCGGGGGGGCGTCCTACAATGAGCAGTTCTTC. As protein: CASRETSGGASYNEQFF. The V and J genes are TRBV2 and TRBJ2-1, with 13 bases that match TRBD2. Per the germline V gene, CDR1 is SNHLY and CDR2 is FYNNEI. V lost 6 bases to trimming and J lost 1 base; unmatched junction nucleotides: 6. The CDR3 sequence is 17 residues long. Complete variable domain (other parts from reference TRBV2 and TRBJ2-1): EPEVTQTPSHQVTQMGQEVILRCVPISNHLYFYWYRQILGQKVEFLVSFYNNEISEKSEIFDDQFSVERPDGSNFTLKIRSTKLEDSAMYFCASRETSGGASYNEQFFGPGTRLTVL.

The chain combines TRBV5-1 with TRBJ2-7; no reliable D call. The ends were cut back, 4 bases at V and 0 bases at J, with 14 bases in the middle. Germline CDR1 is SGHRS and CDR2 is YFSETQ. The CDR3 spans 15 residues. The CDR3 reads CASSPRPDPSYEQYF. DNA of the CDR3: TGCGCCAGCAGCCCCAGGCCAGACCCCTCCTACGAGCAGTACTTC.

V usage is TRBV9 and J usage is TRBJ1-1; weak D call: TRBD1 (5 bases). Germline CDR1 SGDLS, CDR2 YYNGEE. Trimming took 2 bases from V and 7 from J, leaving 12 bases between them. This CDR3 region has 13 residues. The CDR3 region has the DNA TGTGCCAGCAGCGTGACGTGGGGGGGTGAAGCTTTCTTT. It specifies CASSVTWGGEAFF.

The chain recombines TRBV6-5 with TRBJ1-5; D unclear. From germline, CDR1 is MNHEY and CDR2 SVGAGI. V lost 4 bases and J 0 bases, leaving 4 bases between the germline ends. This CDR3 contains 13 residues. The CDR3 here is CASSFNSNQPQHF. The CDR3 DNA is TGTGCCAGCAGTTTTAATAGCAATCAGCCCCAGCATTTT.

This chain joins TRBV9 and TRBJ2-1; perhaps TRBD2 as D (5 bases). Trimming removed 6 bases at V and 9 bases at J, with 13 bases between. The CDR3 runs to 12 residues. CDR1 SGDLS and CDR2 YYNGEE come from the germline V gene. CDR3 amino acids: CASNRDSGEQFF. The CDR3 DNA reads as TGTGCCAGCAATCGGGATTCAGGTGAGCAGTTCTTC.

The chain links TRBV10-2 to TRBJ1-5; 9 nucleotides line up with TRBD1. This CDR3 contains 16 residues. V dropped 1 base and J dropped 6; count of bases not matched to a gene: 7. Per germline, CDR1 WSHSY and CDR2 SAAADI. In DNA, the CDR3 is TGCGCCAGCAGTGAGTATCGGACAGGGGTGGCTCAGCCCCAGCATTTT. It codes for CASSEYRTGVAQPQHF.

The chain links TRBV5-5 to TRBJ2-4; 10 bases fit TRBD1. From germline, CDR1 is SGHKS and CDR2 YYEKEE (reference sequence). The V and J ends lost 0 bases and 15 bases, in that order; junction bases with no gene match: 6. The CDR3 is 13 residues long. CDR3 in amino acids: CASSLEGQGIRYF. The CDR3 nucleotides read TGTGCCAGCAGCTTGGAGGGACAGGGGATCCGGTACTTC.

The J gene is TRBJ1-5, the V gene TRBV6-6, with D perhaps TRBD1 (6 bases). V lost 0 bases to trimming and J lost 4 bases, with 13 bases between them. This CDR3 region has 16 residues. Germline V gene lookup returns CDR1 MNHNY and CDR2 SVGAGI (reference sequence). CDR3 amino acids: CASSYSGTISNQPQHF. The CDR3 nucleotides read TGTGCCAGCAGTTACTCTGGGACAATTTCAAATCAGCCCCAGCATTTT.

This chain joins TRBV24-1 and TRBJ2-4; 10 bases line up with TRBD2. Unmatched junction bases numbered 10, after V lost 4 bases and J lost 2 bases. This CDR3 has 18 residues. Germline CDR1 KGHDR, CDR2 SFDVKD. CDR3 nucleotides: TGTGCCACCAGTGAGCTAAGCCCAGCGGGGGGGCCCAAAAACATTCAGTACTTC. It encodes CATSELSPAGGPKNIQYF.

V usage is TRBV18 and J usage is TRBJ1-1, with D possibly being TRBD1 (5 bases). Germline assignment: CDR1 KGHSH and CDR2 LQKENI. Trimming left V 3 bases short and J 0 bases short, with 14 bases between. The CDR3 contains 16 residues. Written as DNA, the CDR3 is TGTGCCAGCTCACCCACCGCAGGGATCATGAACACTGAAGCTTTCTTT. As protein: CASSPTAGIMNTEAFF.

The chain combines TRBV5-1 with TRBJ2-5; 11 nucleotides line up with TRBD2. The V segment lost 4 bases and the J segment 1 base; nucleotides outside the gene matches: 9. This CDR3 contains 17 residues. The germline V gene has CDR1 SGHRS and CDR2 YFSETQ. The CDR3, as DNA: TGCGCCAGCAGCCTTAGTACTAGCGGGGGCCTCCAAGAGACCCAGTACTTC. It yields the protein CASSLSTSGGLQETQYF.

V and J are TRBV7-3 and TRBJ1-2; possible D gene TRBD1, 6 bases. The CDR3 totals 17 residues. Trimming stripped 3 bases from V and 8 bases from J, with 25 bases between. Germline V gene sequence: CDR1 SGHTA, CDR2 FQGTGA. The CDR3 region is CASSFAPTGHQAGGYTF. The CDR3 DNA reads as TGTGCCAGCAGCTTTGCCCCGACGGGACACCAAGCGGGAGGCTACACCTTC.

The gene calls are TRBV7-9 and TRBJ1-2; 7 bases fit TRBD1. The CDR3 loop spans 15 amino acids. Trimming at V came to 6 bases and at J to 3 bases, leaving 10 bases not matched to a gene. The germline V gene has CDR1 SEHNR and CDR2 FQNEAQ (reference sequence). The CDR3 spells CASSLSYRGDYGYTF. In DNA form, the CDR3 reads TGTGCCAGCAGTTTATCTTACAGGGGTGACTATGGCTACACCTTC. Full variable domain (missing parts from reference TRBV7-9 and TRBJ1-2): DTGVSQNPRHKITKRGQNVTFRCDPISEHNRLYWYRQTLGQGPEFLTYFQNEAQLEKSRLLSDRFSAERPKGSFSTLEIQRTEQGDSAMYLCASSLSYRGDYGYTFGSGTRLTVV.

This clone was seen only once. The rearrangement joins TRBV7-9 to TRBJ1-6; D is unresolved. The germline V and J ends were trimmed by 2 bases and 9 bases, with 11 bases remaining between them. The CDR3 contains 14 residues. Germline V gives CDR1 SEHNR, CDR2 FQNEAQ (reference sequence). The CDR3 region has the DNA TGTGCCAGCAGCTTAACGGGAACGGGTTCACCCCTCCACTTT. This encodes CASSLTGTGSPLHF.

The CDR3 DNA reads as TGCAGCGCGGACAGGGCGAACTATGGCTACACCTTC. Translating gives CSADRANYGYTF. The chain combines TRBV29-1 with TRBJ1-2, with 8 nucleotides matching TRBD1. This CDR3 has 12 residues. Germline CDR1 reads SQVTM; CDR2 reads ANQGSEA. After removal of 7 bases from V and 2 bases from J, the junction contained 3 bases not matched to a gene. Full variable domain (missing parts from reference TRBV29-1 and TRBJ1-2): SAVISQKPSRDICQRGTSLTIQCQVDSQVTMMFWYRQQPGQSLTLIATANQGSEATYESGFVIDKFPISRPNLTFSTLTVSNMSPEDSSIYLCSADRANYGYTFGSGTRLTVV.